This T cell receptor beta chain originates from a study of neurological immune-mediated disorders. Overall study results and limits: Multiple sclerosis patients had less TCR clonal expansion than even healthy controls, unlike HTLV-1-associated myelopathy. TCR-beta repertoires seemed private in all groups, with no expanded CDR3 amino acid sequences shared.

5'RACE generated cDNA with 10-nucleotide random UMIs. TCRdb passed the 5' RACE reads through MiXCR, listing each CDR3 protein once. The sample yields under 100,000 distinct CDR3 sequences, approximately 4.3% seen once. Time point reported: longitudinal time-point 3. There are 14 residues in the CDR3. From germline, CDR1 is SGHRS and CDR2 YFSETQ. Trimming left V 4 bases short and J 3 bases short, with 14 bases between. Sample share makes this clonotype medium-sized. Its antigen is currently unknown. The chain joins TRBV5-1 to TRBJ2-7; possible D gene TRBD1, 6 bases. Sample: PBMCs. This receptor was obtained from a woman in her sixties or seventies with multiple sclerosis. The CDR3 DNA reads TGCGCCAGCAGCCCTGAGACAGGAAGCTACGAGCAGTACTTC. It translates to CASSPETGSYEQYF.